These 27 T cell receptor beta chains originate from one sample sequenced in a study of T cell repertoires in cytomegalovirus infection. TCRdb re-derived calls from the reads in MiXCR, one entry per CDR3 protein. This table has about 360,000 distinct CDR3 sequences, over 15% appearing once. The sample was PBMCs. Source of these receptors: a human donor in good health (CMV status not recorded). Some clones in this sample may be carry-over from other donors' samples.

J is TRBJ2-7 and V is TRBV19; D possibly corresponds to TRBD1 (6 bases). V shed 2 bases and J shed 2 bases, with 16 bases lying between them. Per germline, CDR1 LNHDA and CDR2 SQIVND (reference sequence). The CDR3 is 16 residues long. CDR3 bases: TGTGCCAGTAGTATATCTTGGGACATTACGCCCTACGAGCAGTACTTC. It is translated as CASSISWDITPYEQYF.

This clonotype was counted many times. V usage is TRBV10-3 and J usage is TRBJ1-1; no clear D. Per germline, CDR1 ENHRY and CDR2 SYGVKD. Trimming removed 3 bases from V and 6 bases from J, with 11 bases in between. The CDR3 loop spans 13 amino acids. The CDR3 nucleotides are TGTGCCATCAGTGACCCCTCAAGGGCTGAAGCTTTCTTT. Amino acids: CAISDPSRAEAFF.

As DNA, the CDR3 is TGTGCCAGCACCCCCAGGGGTCTAGCGGGAGGGCCCACAGATACGCAGTATTTT. Protein sequence: CASTPRGLAGGPTDTQYF. The chain recombines TRBV12-3 or TRBV12-4 with TRBJ2-3; TRBD2 aligns across 12 bases. V dropped 7 bases and J dropped 2; count of bases not matched to a gene: 13. The CDR3 contains 18 residues.

The J gene is TRBJ2-3, the V gene TRBV19, with 7 bases fitting TRBD2. The ends lost 8 bases at V and 2 bases at J; junction bases unmatched: 10. Germline CDR1 and CDR2: LNHDA and SQIVND (reference sequence). The CDR3 extends over 15 amino acids. The CDR3 here is CASSPLAAFTDTQYF. In DNA form, the CDR3 reads TGTGCCAGTTCCCCGCTAGCGGCCTTCACAGATACGCAGTATTTT.

This clonotype was detected a few times. The J gene is TRBJ2-7, the V gene TRBV7-2; 11 bases match TRBD2. CDR3 length: 19 amino acids. With V trimmed by 2 bases and J by 1 base, 13 bases remained unmatched. Germline CDR1 SGHTA, CDR2 FQGNSA. The CDR3 region has the DNA TGTGCCAGCAGCTTAAATCCATCACTAGCGGGAGTGGCGTCCTACGAGCAGTACTTC. The encoded protein is CASSLNPSLAGVASYEQYF. The complete variable domain, with remaining parts taken from reference TRBV7-2 and TRBJ2-7, reads GAGVSQSPSNKVTEKGKDVELRCDPISGHTALYWYRQSLGQGLEFLIYFQGNSAPDKSGLPSDRFSAERTGGSVSTLTIQRTQQEDSAVYLCASSLNPSLAGVASYEQYFGPGTRLTVT.

This clonotype has at least ten counts. The rearrangement uses TRBV7-8 and TRBJ2-5; 13 bases line up with TRBD2. This CDR3 contains 16 residues. Germline V CDR1 and CDR2: SGHVS, FQNEAQ. V dropped 10 bases and J dropped 1; count of bases not matched to a gene: 9. The CDR3 sequence is CAIAGTSGNPQETQYF. CDR3 DNA sequence: TGTGCCATTGCCGGGACTAGCGGGAATCCCCAAGAGACCCAGTACTTC.

Ten or more counts support this clonotype. The rearrangement joins TRBV7-2 to TRBJ2-1; TRBD2 agrees at 9 bases. The trim removed 5 bases at V and 5 bases at J, leaving 7 bases unmatched. The CDR3 spans 15 residues. Germline CDR1 reads SGHTA; CDR2 reads FQGNSA. CDR3 in DNA: TGTGCCAGCAGCCCCGGACTAGCGACCCACAATGAGCAGTTCTTC. This translates into CASSPGLATHNEQFF.

The chain employs TRBV7-9 and TRBJ2-4; perhaps TRBD2 as D (7 bases). V dropped 3 bases and J dropped 6 bases, with 15 bases sitting between them. This CDR3 has 15 residues. The V gene's germline CDR1 is SEHNR and CDR2 FQNEAQ (reference sequence). The CDR3 region has the DNA TGTGCCAGCAGCTTGAAGGGGGGGGGATCAAACATTCAGTACTTC. Translating gives CASSLKGGGSNIQYF.

The rearrangement links TRBV10-3 to TRBJ2-5; 9 bases map to TRBD1. The length of the CDR3 is 14 residues. The germline gives CDR1 ENHRY, CDR2 SYGVKD. Trimming took 6 bases from V and 2 from J; bases not matched to a gene: 4. The CDR3 spells CAIRAQGAQETQYF. The CDR3 DNA sequence: TGTGCCATCAGGGCACAGGGGGCTCAAGAGACCCAGTACTTC.

The rearrangement uses TRBV2 and TRBJ1-2; D is perhaps TRBD1 (6 bases). CDR3 size: 15 residues. The V end lost 0 bases, the J end lost 4 bases, and 12 bases lay between the germline ends. Germline loops: CDR1 SNHLY, CDR2 FYNNEI. The CDR3 loop reads CASSEARAGVYGYTF. CDR3 in DNA: TGTGCCAGCAGTGAAGCGAGGGCAGGGGTCTATGGCTACACCTTC.

The chain carries TRBV12-3 or TRBV12-4 and TRBJ1-1; D not resolved. The length of the CDR3 is 15 residues. V was clipped by 5 bases and J by 1 base, with 14 bases between them. CDR3 in amino acids: CASSSTGEANTEAFF. CDR3 nucleotide sequence: TGTGCCAGCAGTAGTACCGGGGAGGCGAACACTGAAGCTTTCTTT.

This clonotype was counted ten times or more. The CDR3, as DNA: TGTGCCAGCAGCTTAGCGAGGGACAGGGGGGCAGATACGCAGTATTTT. It codes for CASSLARDRGADTQYF. The chain combines TRBV7-2 with TRBJ2-3; 11 bases fit TRBD1. The germline CDR1 and CDR2 sequences are SGHTA and FQGNSA. V trimming: 0 bases; J trimming: 4 bases; junction bases outside the gene matches: 3. This CDR3 has 16 residues. The whole variable domain, filled in from reference TRBV7-2 and TRBJ2-3, reads GAGVSQSPSNKVTEKGKDVELRCDPISGHTALYWYRQSLGQGLEFLIYFQGNSAPDKSGLPSDRFSAERTGGSVSTLTIQRTQQEDSAVYLCASSLARDRGADTQYFGPGTRLTVL.

In this sample, this clonotype turned up many times. The rearrangement links TRBV7-8 to TRBJ1-1; perhaps TRBD1 as D (5 bases). This CDR3 comprises 12 residues. The germline V gene encodes CDR1 SGHVS and CDR2 FQNEAQ. Trimming left V 6 bases short and J 3 bases short, with 8 bases between. The chain's CDR3 is CASRGEDTEAFF. CDR3 coding DNA: TGTGCCAGCAGGGGGGAGGACACTGAAGCTTTCTTT.

This clonotype was seen many times. The chain has TRBV11-1 and TRBJ2-7; 10 nucleotides match TRBD2. V lost 7 bases and J lost 4; bases outside the gene matches: 4. CDR3 length: 13 residues. In germline, CDR1 is SGHAT, CDR2 FQDESV (reference sequence). CDR3 amino acids: CASTWTSGYEQYF. Here the CDR3 DNA reads TGTGCCAGCACCTGGACTAGCGGATACGAGCAGTACTTC. Variable domain in full (rest from reference TRBV11-1 and TRBJ2-7): EAEVAQSPRYKITEKSQAVAFWCDPISGHATLYWYRQILGQGPELLVQFQDESVVDDSQLPKDRFSAERLKGVDSTLKIQPAELGDSAMYLCASTWTSGYEQYFGPGTRLTVT.

The J gene is TRBJ2-1, the V gene TRBV5-6; D gene unclear. Per the germline V gene, CDR1 is SGHDT and CDR2 is YYEEEE. This CDR3 comprises 14 residues. Trimming removed 0 bases from V and 10 bases from J, with 14 bases in between. CDR3 sequence (DNA): TGTGCCAGCAGCTTGGCCTGGGGAATGGGGGAGCAGTTCTTC. It is translated as CASSLAWGMGEQFF.

This clonotype has a handful of counts. V is TRBV15 and J is TRBJ1-6, with a possible D match to TRBD1 (5 bases). Trimming removed 0 bases at V and 11 bases at J, with 20 bases between. The CDR3 is 17 residues long. Germline loops: CDR1 LNHNV, CDR2 YYDKDF (reference sequence). The CDR3 DNA reads TGTGCCACCAGCAGAGAGAGGAGGACCACTTCGGGGGCACCCCTCCACTTT. Its translation: CATSRERRTTSGAPLHF.

This clonotype was picked up a small number of times. The chain employs TRBV6-6 and TRBJ2-7; 9 nucleotides match TRBD1. V was pared by 10 bases and J by 3 bases, with 10 bases of the junction left unmatched. Germline V CDR1 and CDR2: MNHNY, SVGAGI (reference sequence). The CDR3 is made up of 14 amino acids. CDR3 sequence reads: CATSSAGQGYEQYF. CDR3 in DNA: TGTGCCACCTCCTCTGCGGGACAGGGCTACGAGCAGTACTTC.

Ten or more counts support this clonotype. DNA for the CDR3: TGTGCCAGCAGCTTAACCGGGCGGGGCCGTGGAGAGACCCAGTACTTC. It encodes CASSLTGRGRGETQYF. This chain uses TRBV7-2 with TRBJ2-5; D might be TRBD2 (6 bases). Per the germline V gene, CDR1 is SGHTA and CDR2 is FQGNSA. Trimming took off 2 bases at V and 4 bases at J, with 17 bases between the two ends. This CDR3 is built from 16 residues.

This clonotype was observed many times. The V and J genes are TRBV29-1 and TRBJ1-2, with D possibly matching TRBD1 (6 bases). Trimming removed 3 bases at V and 6 bases at J, with 11 bases between. Looked up from germline, CDR1 is SQVTM and CDR2 is ANQGSEA. The CDR3 extends over 12 amino acids. In nucleotides, the CDR3 is TGCAGCGTTGATCGGCAGGGGAATGGCTACACCTTC. Its translation: CSVDRQGNGYTF.

The J gene is TRBJ1-5, the V gene TRBV2; no firm D call. Germline V gives CDR1 SNHLY, CDR2 FYNNEI. The CDR3 is 14 amino acids. The V and J ends lost 4 bases and 0 bases respectively, with 7 bases between them. The DNA for the CDR3 is TGTGCCAGCAGTGCCCGGTATAGCAATCAGCCCCAGCATTTT. Protein sequence: CASSARYSNQPQHF.

The chain carries TRBV29-1 and TRBJ2-3; weak D call: TRBD2 (6 bases). The CDR3 runs 13 residues. V lost 7 bases and J lost 4, with 15 bases in between. Germline V CDR1 and CDR2: SQVTM, ANQGSEA. CDR3 sequence: CSAREAGADTQYF. The DNA for the CDR3 is TGCAGCGCCAGGGAGGCGGGCGCAGATACGCAGTATTTT.

This clonotype was found a few times. V is TRBV7-9 and J is TRBJ2-5; no reliable D call. V was cut by 5 bases and J by 2 bases, with 15 bases left in between. The CDR3 has 15 residues. Germline loops: CDR1 SEHNR, CDR2 FQNEAQ (reference sequence). CDR3 region: CASSNANGQQETQYF. CDR3 DNA: TGTGCCAGCAGCAACGCCAACGGCCAACAAGAGACCCAGTACTTC.

The chain uses TRBV7-2 and TRBJ2-1; 11 nucleotides agree with TRBD2. The CDR3 contains 21 residues. Germline V gene lookup returns CDR1 SGHTA and CDR2 FQGNSA. V was pared by 3 bases and J by 0 bases, with 16 bases of the junction left unmatched. This chain's CDR3 is CASSFPSLAGGSFGSYNEQFF. As DNA, the CDR3 is TGTGCCAGCAGCTTTCCCAGTCTAGCGGGAGGAAGCTTCGGCTCCTACAATGAGCAGTTCTTC.

This clonotype was found a few times. The J gene is TRBJ1-1, the V gene TRBV20-1; D is undetermined. Germline V CDR1 and CDR2: DFQATT, SNEGSKA (reference sequence). Trimming cost V 8 bases and J 8 bases, with 24 bases left between them. The CDR3 has 14 residues. The CDR3 sequence is CSLLGYGRTWEAFF. The CDR3 DNA reads as TGCAGTCTACTTGGGTATGGGCGAACATGGGAAGCTTTCTTT.

The chain has TRBV5-1 and TRBJ2-1; 7 bases match TRBD2. V trimming: 4 bases; J trimming: 7 bases; junction bases outside the gene matches: 11. CDR3 length equals 15 residues. Germline CDR1 reads SGHRS; CDR2 reads YFSETQ. CDR3 DNA sequence: TGCGCCAGCAGCAATGGCGGGGGAGGGATGAATGAGCAGTTCTTC. This encodes CASSNGGGGMNEQFF.

This clonotype was picked up a small number of times. This sequence joins TRBV2 and TRBJ1-2; tentatively, D is TRBD1 (5 bases). The V gene's germline CDR1 is SNHLY and CDR2 FYNNEI. The CDR3 is 14 residues long. Trimming removed 6 bases from V and 3 bases from J, with 14 bases in between. CDR3 sequence: CASSPGTNYYGYTF. Here the CDR3 DNA reads TGTGCCAGCAGCCCCGGGACGAATTACTATGGCTACACCTTC.

The V gene is TRBV7-6, the J gene TRBJ2-7; D gene unclear. Germline assignment: CDR1 SGHVS and CDR2 FNYEAQ. Trimming left V 5 bases short and J 2 bases short, with 19 bases between. This CDR3 spans 16 amino acids. The CDR3 is CASSPEVGPSPYEQYF. The CDR3 DNA is TGTGCCAGCAGCCCAGAGGTAGGGCCCTCCCCCTACGAGCAGTACTTC.